What follows is one T cell receptor (beta chain) and its context. The sample originates from a study of blood T cell repertoires in COVID-19. In the study overall: Nucleic acid was either cDNA or gDNA, and it came from T cells, B-cell-depleted T cells, or PBMCs.

TCRdb keeps only in-frame clones here, not all; method: immunoSEQ multiplex PCR. This sample has some 190,000 clones, with around 82% found just once. Trimming pared 4 bases from V and 4 bases from J, leaving 19 bases between. The CDR3 has 16 residues. Per the germline V gene, CDR1 is MNHEY and CDR2 is SVGEGT. The chain recombines TRBV6-2 or TRBV6-3 with TRBJ1-2; D not certain. The sequence came from a woman aged 45-65 years with acute COVID-19. Sequencing was performed on PBMCs or T cells enriched from blood (not recorded which). CDR3 in amino acids: CASSSPPRVEGYGYTF. In DNA form, the CDR3 reads TGTGCCAGCAGTTCCCCACCGAGGGTCGAGGGCTATGGCTACACCTTC.